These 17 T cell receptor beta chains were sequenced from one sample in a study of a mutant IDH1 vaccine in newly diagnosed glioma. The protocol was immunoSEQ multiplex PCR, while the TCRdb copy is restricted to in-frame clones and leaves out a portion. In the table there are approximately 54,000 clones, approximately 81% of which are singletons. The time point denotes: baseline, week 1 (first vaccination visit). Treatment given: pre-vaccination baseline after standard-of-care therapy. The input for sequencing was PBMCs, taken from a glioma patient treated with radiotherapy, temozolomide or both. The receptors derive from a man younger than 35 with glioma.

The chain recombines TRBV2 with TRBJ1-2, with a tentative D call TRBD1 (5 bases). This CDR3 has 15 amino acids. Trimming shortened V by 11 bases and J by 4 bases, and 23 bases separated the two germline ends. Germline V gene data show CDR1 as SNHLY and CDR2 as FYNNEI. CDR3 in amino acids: CASQQTGGSSYGYTF. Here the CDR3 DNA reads TGTGCCTCCCAGCAGACTGGGGGATCCAGCTATGGCTACACCTTC.

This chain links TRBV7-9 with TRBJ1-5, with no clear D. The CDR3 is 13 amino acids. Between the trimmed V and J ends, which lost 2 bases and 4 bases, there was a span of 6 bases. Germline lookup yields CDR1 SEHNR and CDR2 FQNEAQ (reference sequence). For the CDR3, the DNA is TGTGCCAGCAGCTTAATGGGAAATCAGCCCCAGCATTTT. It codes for CASSLMGNQPQHF.

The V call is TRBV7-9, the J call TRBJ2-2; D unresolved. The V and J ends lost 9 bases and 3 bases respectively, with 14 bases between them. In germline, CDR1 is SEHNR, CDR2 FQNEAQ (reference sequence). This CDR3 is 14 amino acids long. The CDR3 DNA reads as TGTGCCAGTCGGCAAGGGCTTTACACCGGGGAGCTGTTTTTT. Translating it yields CASRQGLYTGELFF.

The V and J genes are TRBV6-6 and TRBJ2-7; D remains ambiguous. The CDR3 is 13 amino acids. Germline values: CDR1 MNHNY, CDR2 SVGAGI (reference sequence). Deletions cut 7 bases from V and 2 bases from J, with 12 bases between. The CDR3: CASTPRVAYEQYF. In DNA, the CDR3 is TGTGCCAGCACTCCAAGGGTAGCCTACGAGCAGTACTTC.

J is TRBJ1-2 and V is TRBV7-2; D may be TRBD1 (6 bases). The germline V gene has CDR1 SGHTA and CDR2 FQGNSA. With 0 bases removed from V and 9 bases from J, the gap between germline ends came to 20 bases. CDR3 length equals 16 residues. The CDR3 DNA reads TGTGCCAGCAGCTTAGCCCCTGGGGGCTGGATAACCAGCTACACCTTC. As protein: CASSLAPGGWITSYTF.

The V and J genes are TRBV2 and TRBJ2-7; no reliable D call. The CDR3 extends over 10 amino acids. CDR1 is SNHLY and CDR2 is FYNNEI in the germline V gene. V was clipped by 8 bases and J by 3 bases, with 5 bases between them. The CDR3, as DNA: TGTGCCAGCTCGCACTACGAGCAGTACTTC. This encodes CASSHYEQYF.

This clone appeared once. CDR3 DNA sequence: TGTGCCAGCAGCCGTTACAGGGCCGGGAACACTGAAGCTTTCTTT. Translating gives CASSRYRAGNTEAFF. The chain couples TRBV14 to TRBJ1-1; D is possibly TRBD1 (6 bases). The length of the CDR3 is 15 residues. V gave up 4 bases and J gave up 1 base, with 13 bases separating them. Per germline, CDR1 SGHDN and CDR2 FVKESK.

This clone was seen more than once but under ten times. The CDR3, as DNA: TGTGCCAGCAGTGAGCTTACCGGACAGCTGAACACTGAAGCTTTCTTT. It specifies CASSELTGQLNTEAFF. The genes are TRBV25-1 and TRBJ1-1, with D tentatively TRBD1 (6 bases). Germline values: CDR1 MGHDK, CDR2 SYGVNS. This CDR3 spans 16 amino acids. The ends were cut back, 3 bases at V and 0 bases at J, with 14 bases in the middle.

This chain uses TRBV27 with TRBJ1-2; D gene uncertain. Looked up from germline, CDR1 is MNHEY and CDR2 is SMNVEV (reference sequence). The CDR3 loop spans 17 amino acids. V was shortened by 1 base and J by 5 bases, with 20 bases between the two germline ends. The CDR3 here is CASSLYYNGRTIYGYTF. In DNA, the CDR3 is TGTGCCAGCAGTTTATACTACAACGGCCGGACGATATATGGCTACACCTTC.

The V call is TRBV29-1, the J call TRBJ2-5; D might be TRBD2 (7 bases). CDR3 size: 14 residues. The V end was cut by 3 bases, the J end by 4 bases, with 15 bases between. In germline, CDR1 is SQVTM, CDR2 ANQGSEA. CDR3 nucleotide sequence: TGCAGCGTTGAGCCCCGGGGGGCCCCAGAGACCCAGTACTTC. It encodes CSVEPRGAPETQYF. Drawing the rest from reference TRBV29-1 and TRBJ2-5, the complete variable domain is SAVISQKPSRDICQRGTSLTIQCQVDSQVTMMFWYRQQPGQSLTLIATANQGSEATYESGFVIDKFPISRPNLTFSTLTVSNMSPEDSSIYLCSVEPRGAPETQYFGPGTRLLVL.

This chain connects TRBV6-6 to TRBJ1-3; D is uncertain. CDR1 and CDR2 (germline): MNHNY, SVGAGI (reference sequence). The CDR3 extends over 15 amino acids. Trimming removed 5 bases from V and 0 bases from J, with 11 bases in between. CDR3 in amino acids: CASSPPGVSGNTIYF. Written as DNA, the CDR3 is TGTGCCAGCAGTCCCCCAGGCGTCTCTGGAAACACCATATATTTT.

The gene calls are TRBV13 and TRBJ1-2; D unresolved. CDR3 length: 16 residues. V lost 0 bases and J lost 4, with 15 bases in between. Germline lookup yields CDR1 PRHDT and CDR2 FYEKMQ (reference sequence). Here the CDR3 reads CASSLGEGMGIYGYTF. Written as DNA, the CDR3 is TGTGCCAGCAGCTTAGGCGAAGGGATGGGGATCTATGGCTACACCTTC.

The CDR3 here is CAWSDRGRTGANVLTF. The CDR3 DNA follows: TGTGCCTGGAGCGACAGGGGGAGAACTGGGGCCAACGTCCTGACTTTC. This chain links TRBV30 with TRBJ2-6; TRBD1 matches at 9 bases. CDR1 and CDR2 from the germline V gene are GTSNPN and SVGIG (reference sequence). The CDR3 contains 16 residues. Losses at the gene ends were 3 bases for V and 2 bases for J; bases not matched to a gene: 5.

The CDR3 sequence is CASSTTEKPMNTEAFF. The DNA for the CDR3 is TGTGCCAGTAGTACCACAGAGAAGCCGATGAACACTGAAGCTTTCTTT. V is TRBV19 and J is TRBJ1-1; no clear D. The germline V and J ends were trimmed by 4 bases and 0 bases, with 15 bases remaining between them. The CDR3 has 16 amino acids. Germline CDR1 LNHDA, CDR2 SQIVND (reference sequence).

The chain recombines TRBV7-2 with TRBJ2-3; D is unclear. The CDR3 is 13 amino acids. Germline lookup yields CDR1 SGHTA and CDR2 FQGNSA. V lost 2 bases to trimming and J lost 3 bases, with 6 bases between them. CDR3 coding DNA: TGTGCCAGCAGCTTATCCCCGACAGATACGCAGTATTTT. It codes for CASSLSPTDTQYF.

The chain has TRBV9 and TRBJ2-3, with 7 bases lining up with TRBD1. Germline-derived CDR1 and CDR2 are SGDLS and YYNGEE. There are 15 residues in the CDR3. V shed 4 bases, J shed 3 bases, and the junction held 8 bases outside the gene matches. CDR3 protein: CASSPIDRATDTQYF. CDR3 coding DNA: TGTGCCAGCAGCCCAATCGACAGGGCAACAGATACGCAGTATTTT.

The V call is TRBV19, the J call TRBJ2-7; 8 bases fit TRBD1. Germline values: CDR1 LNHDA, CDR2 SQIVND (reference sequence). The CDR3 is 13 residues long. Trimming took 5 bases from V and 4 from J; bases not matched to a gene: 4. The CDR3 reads CASSSDRGYEQYF. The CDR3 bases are TGTGCCAGTAGTTCCGACAGGGGTTACGAGCAGTACTTC.